The text below deals with one TCR beta chain. The entry originates in a study of blood T cell repertoires in COVID-19. Produced via immunoSEQ multiplex PCR; TCRdb's table is partial and in-frame only. The table lists 150,000 to 200,000 clones, over 75% of them singletons. J was trimmed by 8 bases and V by 5 bases; bases with no gene match: 12. The germline V gene encodes CDR1 SGHVS and CDR2 FQNEAQ. The CDR3 runs 16 residues. The V call is TRBV7-8, the J call TRBJ2-1; 10 bases match TRBD2. The sequence came from a human donor in a cohort sampled during active COVID-19. The specimen sequenced was peripheral blood. The CDR3 here is CASSLSQAGGHDEQFF. In DNA form, the CDR3 reads TGTGCCAGCAGCCTATCACAAGCGGGGGGGCACGATGAGCAGTTCTTC. Full variable domain (remainder filled in from reference TRBV7-8 and TRBJ2-1): GAGVSQSPRYKVAKRGQDVALRCDPISGHVSLFWYQQALGQGPEFLTYFQNEAQLDKSGLPSDRFFAERPEGSVSTLKIQRTQQEDSAVYLCASSLSQAGGHDEQFFGPGTRLTVL.